Listed below are T cell receptor beta chains from one sample, sequenced in a study of cytomegalovirus exposure and HLA in healthy donors. The table came from immunoSEQ multiplex PCR; TCRdb's copy has only in-frame clones and leaves some out. The table for this sample gives some 130,000 clones. Sequenced material: PBMCs. The receptors derive from a man aged 18-30 years in good health and CMV-seronegative. The CDR3 runs from the conserved cysteine through the conserved F or W. The order of the fields is V gene, D gene, J gene, CDR3 DNA, CDR3 protein. A D gene is named only where the DNA matches it firmly.

TRBV5-1,TRBD1,TRBJ2-7,TGCGCCAGCAGCGATTCGGGGACAGTTTACGAGCAGTACTTC,CASSDSGTVYEQYF
TRBV11-1,-,TRBJ2-1,TGTGCCAGCAGCTACGGACAGGGAGGGGAGCAGTTCTTC,CASSYGQGGEQFF
TRBV28,-,TRBJ2-7,TGTGCCAGCGCACAGGGTGGGGGATACGAGCAGTACTTC,CASAQGGGYEQYF
TRBV29-1,-,TRBJ1-1,TGCAGCGCACTATCCGGCGGAGAAGCTTTCTTT,CSALSGGEAFF
TRBV7-9,TRBD1,TRBJ1-1,TGTGCCAGCAGCACGGACAGGGGAGGTGAAGCTTTCTTT,CASSTDRGGEAFF
TRBV28,TRBD1,TRBJ2-7,TGTGCCAGCAGGCCTGGGGACAGGGGGCGGGGTGAGCAGTACTTC,CASRPGDRGRGEQYF
TRBV14,-,TRBJ2-1,TGTGCCAGCAGCCTGGAAACTATTATCTCCTACAATGAGCAGTTCTTC,CASSLETIISYNEQFF
TRBV4-3,TRBD2,TRBJ2-7,TGCGCCAGCAGCGACAGACTAGCGGGAGGGGTGGGAGAGCAGTACTTC,CASSDRLAGGVGEQYF
TRBV9,TRBD1,TRBJ2-4,TGTGCCAGCAGCGGGCCCGGGACAGGGGCAGAGAGCTCGACGCGCATTCAGTACTTC,CASSGPGTGAESSTRIQYF
TRBV7-3,-,TRBJ2-1,TGTGCCAGCAGCTTCGGGAGTCACAACAATGAGCAGTTCTTC,CASSFGSHNNEQFF
TRBV28,TRBD1,TRBJ2-3,TGTGCCAGCAGTCGATGGGACAGGGGAACTTCAGATACGCAGTATTTT,CASSRWDRGTSDTQYF
TRBV7-9,-,TRBJ2-2,TGTGCCAGCAGCCTAAGGCGGGGGCCTAACACCGGGGAGCTGTTTTTT,CASSLRRGPNTGELFF
TRBV30,TRBD1,TRBJ1-3,TGTGCCTGTAACGACAGGGGCTCTGGAAACACCATATATTTT,CACNDRGSGNTIYF
TRBV19,TRBD2,TRBJ2-7,TGTGCCAGTAGTATAGCGGGAGGGTCGCGCGAGCAGTACTTC,CASSIAGGSREQYF
TRBV9,TRBD2,TRBJ2-5,TGTGCCAGCTCCGTTGGGGGCGGGAGGAATCAAGAGACCCAGTACTTC,CASSVGGGRNQETQYF
TRBV7-8,-,TRBJ1-1,TGTGCCAGCGGTAGTTTGGGGGGGCTTTTGGACACTGAAGCTTTCTTT,CASGSLGGLLDTEAFF
TRBV7-9,-,TRBJ2-2,TGTGCCAGCAGCTTACGAGGGGGCACCGGGGAGCTGTTTTTT,CASSLRGGTGELFF
TRBV11-2,-,TRBJ2-1,TGTGCCAGCACCCTGGGGGCAGGGTTTGGGAATGAGCAGTTCTTC,CASTLGAGFGNEQFF
TRBV5-1,TRBD1,TRBJ1-1,TGCGCCAGCAGCCCCCGACAGGGGGGGGACACTGAAGCTTTCTTT,CASSPRQGGDTEAFF
TRBV11-2,TRBD2,TRBJ2-1,TGTGCCAGCAGCAAGCAGACTAGCGGGGACCGGAATGAGCAGTTCTTC,CASSKQTSGDRNEQFF
TRBV28,TRBD2,TRBJ2-7,TGTGCCAGCAGGCCGACTAGCCCAAACTACGAGCAGTACTTC,CASRPTSPNYEQYF
TRBV9,-,TRBJ2-3,TGTGCCAGCAGCGGCGAAGGGGTTCCTTTCCCAGATACGCAGTATTTT,CASSGEGVPFPDTQYF
TRBV18,-,TRBJ2-3,TGTGCCAGCTCACTTTCTGTTGGGGGCGCGCCACGGACAGATACGCAGTATTTT,CASSLSVGGAPRTDTQYF
TRBV6-5,-,TRBJ1-5,TGTGCCAGCAGTTCCCTAAATCAGCCCCAGCATTTT,CASSSLNQPQHF
TRBV4-3,-,TRBJ2-1,TGCGCCAGCAGCCAAGGGGGGCGAGGTGAGCAGTTCTTC,CASSQGGRGEQFF
TRBV15,-,TRBJ1-1,TGTGCCACCAGCCGGGGGGGGGCAGAGAACACTGAAGCTTTCTTT,CATSRGGAENTEAFF